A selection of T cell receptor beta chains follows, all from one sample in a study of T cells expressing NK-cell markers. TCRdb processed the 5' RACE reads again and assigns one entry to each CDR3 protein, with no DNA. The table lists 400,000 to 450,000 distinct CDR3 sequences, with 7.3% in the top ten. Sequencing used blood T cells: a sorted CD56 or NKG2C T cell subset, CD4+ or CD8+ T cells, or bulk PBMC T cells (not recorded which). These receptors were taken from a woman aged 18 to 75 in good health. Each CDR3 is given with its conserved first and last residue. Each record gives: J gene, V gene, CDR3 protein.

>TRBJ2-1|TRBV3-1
CASSQRPGDINEQFF
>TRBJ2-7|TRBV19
CASSPLGTRSYEQYF
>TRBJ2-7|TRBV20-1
CSAQDYRKDYEQYF
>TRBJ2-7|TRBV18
CASSDREYEQYF
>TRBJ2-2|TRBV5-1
CASSSSGENTGELFF
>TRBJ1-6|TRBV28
CASSLLDRSNSPLHF
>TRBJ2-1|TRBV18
CASSLLGLAGMNEQFF
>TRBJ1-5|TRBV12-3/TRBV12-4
CASTRQGKQPQHF
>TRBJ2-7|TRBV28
CASSLSGHSEQYF
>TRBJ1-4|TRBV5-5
CASSFEPGAFNEKLFF
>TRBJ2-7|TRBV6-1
CASNGLAATYEQYF
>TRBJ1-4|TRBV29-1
CSVEWAGFGEKLFF
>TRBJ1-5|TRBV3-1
CASSPRLNQPQHF
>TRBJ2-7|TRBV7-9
CASSPGTERRGGQYF
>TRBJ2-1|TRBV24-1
CATSDASSGGARNEQFF
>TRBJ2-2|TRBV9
CASKQGGQPDTGELFF
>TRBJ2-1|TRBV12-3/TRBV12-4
CASSFSGRVGGNEQFF
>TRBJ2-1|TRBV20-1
CSARDAASGRDEQFF
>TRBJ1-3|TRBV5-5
CASSQSLSSGNTIYF
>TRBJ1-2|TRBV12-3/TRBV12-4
CASSSLSDYTF
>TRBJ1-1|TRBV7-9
CASSPQGGPNTEAFF
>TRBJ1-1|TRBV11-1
CASSPSLIGGTEAFF
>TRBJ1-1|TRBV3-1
CASSQDGLPCGWDTEAFF
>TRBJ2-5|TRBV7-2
CASSLGGSQETQYF
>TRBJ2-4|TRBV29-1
CSVETGGAKNIQYF
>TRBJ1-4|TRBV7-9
CASSLMPGLAGEKLFF
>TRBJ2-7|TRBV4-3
CASSPHGQGGYEQYF
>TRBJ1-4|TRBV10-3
CAISEDLRTPLGEKLFF
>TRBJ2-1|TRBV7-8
CASSFSRLAGNEQFF
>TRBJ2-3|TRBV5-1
CASSRRTGTSTDTQYF
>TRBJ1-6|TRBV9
CASSVATGKGGNSPLHF
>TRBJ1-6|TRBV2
CASSEAQGPPPLHF
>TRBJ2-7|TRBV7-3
CASSLLTGYEQYF
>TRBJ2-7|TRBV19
CASSIEAGDYEQYF
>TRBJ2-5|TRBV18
CASSPGSVETQYF
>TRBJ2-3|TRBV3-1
CASSPGLFTSTDTQYF
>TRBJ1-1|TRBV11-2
CASTLPRNTEAFF
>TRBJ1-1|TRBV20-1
CSSPFRGTEAFF
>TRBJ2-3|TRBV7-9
CASSSPGTDFTDTQYF
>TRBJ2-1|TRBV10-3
CASGGDRGQNEQFF
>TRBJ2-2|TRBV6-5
CASSYSRTSTGELFF
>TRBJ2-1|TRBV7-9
CASSVRTSEYNEQFF
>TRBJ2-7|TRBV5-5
CASSPSDQAGEQYF
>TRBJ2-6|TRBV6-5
CAIGPGANVLTF
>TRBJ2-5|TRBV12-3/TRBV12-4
CASSLRRQGGETQYF
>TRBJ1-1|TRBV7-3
CATSRGLNTEAFF
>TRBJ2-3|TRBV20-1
CSAKVPDTQYF
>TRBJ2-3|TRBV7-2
CASISSGGTRGDTQYF
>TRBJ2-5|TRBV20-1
CSATHPEETQYF
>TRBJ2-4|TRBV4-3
CASSHHSGSAAKNIQYF
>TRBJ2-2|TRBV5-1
CASSQPGPGELFF
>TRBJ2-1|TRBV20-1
CSARASRSPSNEQFF
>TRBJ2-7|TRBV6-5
CASCYSTGQGYEQYF